This T cell receptor beta chain was obtained from a study of monozygotic twins with inflammatory bowel disease. CDR1 and CDR2 (germline): SGHTA, FQGTGA. This CDR3 region has 15 residues. Points on this clonotype: What it binds is not known.

Study-level findings and limits: IBD patients carried less diverse TCRbeta repertoires (inverse Simpson) than healthy co-twins.

One entry per CDR3 protein, without DNA, is what TCRdb gives after re-calling the 5' RACE reads. This sample carries over 350,000 distinct CDR3 sequences, with 2.5% to 3% going to the ten biggest clones. The chain is built from TRBV7-3 and TRBJ2-1. Material: blood. This TCR derives from a human donor with ulcerative colitis or Crohn's disease, or a healthy co-twin of an affected twin (not recorded which). CDR3 protein: CASSPLWSSYNEQFF. The full variable domain, with the rest looked up from reference TRBV7-3 and TRBJ2-1, is GAGVSQTPSNKVTEKGKYVELRCDPISGHTALYWYRQSLGQGPEFLIYFQGTGAADDSGLPNDRFFAVRPEGSVSTLKIQRTERGDSAVYLCASSPLWSSYNEQFFGPGTRLTVL.